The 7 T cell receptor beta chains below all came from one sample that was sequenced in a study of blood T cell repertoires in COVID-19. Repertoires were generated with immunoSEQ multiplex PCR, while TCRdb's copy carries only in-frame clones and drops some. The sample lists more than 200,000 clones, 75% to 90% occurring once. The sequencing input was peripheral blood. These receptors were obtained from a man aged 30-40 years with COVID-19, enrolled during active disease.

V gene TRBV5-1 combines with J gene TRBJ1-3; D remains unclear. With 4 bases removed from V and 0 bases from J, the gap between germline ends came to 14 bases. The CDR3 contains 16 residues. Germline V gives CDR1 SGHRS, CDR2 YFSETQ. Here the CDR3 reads CASSLQTPISGNTIYF. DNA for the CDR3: TGCGCCAGCAGCCTCCAGACTCCGATCTCTGGAAACACCATATATTTT.

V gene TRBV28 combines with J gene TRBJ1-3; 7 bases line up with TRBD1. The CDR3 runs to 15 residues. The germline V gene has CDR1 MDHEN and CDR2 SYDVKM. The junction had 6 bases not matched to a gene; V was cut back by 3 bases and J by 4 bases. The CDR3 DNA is TGTGCCAGCAGTTTCGAGGGGGCGCGAGGAAACACCATATATTTT. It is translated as CASSFEGARGNTIYF.

CDR3 in amino acids: CASRRNGDPFF. DNA for the CDR3: TGTGCCAGTAGACGCAACGGAGACCCTTTCTTT. This rearrangement joins TRBV19 to TRBJ1-1; D remains unclear. The CDR3 spans 11 residues. V lost 6 bases and J lost 12, with 14 bases in between. Germline V gene lookup returns CDR1 LNHDA and CDR2 SQIVND (reference sequence).

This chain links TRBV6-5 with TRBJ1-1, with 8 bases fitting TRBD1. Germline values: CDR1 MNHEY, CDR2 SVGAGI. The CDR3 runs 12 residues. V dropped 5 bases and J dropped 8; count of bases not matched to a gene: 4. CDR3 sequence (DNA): TGTGCCAGCAGTCGGGACAGGCAGGAAGCTTTCTTT. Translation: CASSRDRQEAFF.

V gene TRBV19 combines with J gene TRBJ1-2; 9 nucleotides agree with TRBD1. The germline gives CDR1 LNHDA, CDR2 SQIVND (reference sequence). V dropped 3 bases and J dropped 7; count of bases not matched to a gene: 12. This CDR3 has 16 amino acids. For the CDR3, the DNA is TGTGCCAGTAGTATGGCTGGACAGGGGATTTCCGGTGGCTACACCTTC. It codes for CASSMAGQGISGGYTF.

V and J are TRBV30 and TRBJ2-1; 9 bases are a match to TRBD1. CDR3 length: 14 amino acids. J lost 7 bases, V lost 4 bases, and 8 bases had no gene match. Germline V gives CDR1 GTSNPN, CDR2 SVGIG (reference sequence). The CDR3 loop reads CAWTRGQGVNEQFF. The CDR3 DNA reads TGTGCCTGGACCCGGGGACAGGGCGTAAATGAGCAGTTCTTC.

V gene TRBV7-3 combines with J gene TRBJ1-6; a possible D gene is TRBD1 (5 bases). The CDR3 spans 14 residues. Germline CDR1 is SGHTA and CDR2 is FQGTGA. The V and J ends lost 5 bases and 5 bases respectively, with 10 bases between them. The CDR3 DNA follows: TGTGCCAGCAGCCTTGGGGCCCATAATTCACCCCTCCACTTT. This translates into CASSLGAHNSPLHF.